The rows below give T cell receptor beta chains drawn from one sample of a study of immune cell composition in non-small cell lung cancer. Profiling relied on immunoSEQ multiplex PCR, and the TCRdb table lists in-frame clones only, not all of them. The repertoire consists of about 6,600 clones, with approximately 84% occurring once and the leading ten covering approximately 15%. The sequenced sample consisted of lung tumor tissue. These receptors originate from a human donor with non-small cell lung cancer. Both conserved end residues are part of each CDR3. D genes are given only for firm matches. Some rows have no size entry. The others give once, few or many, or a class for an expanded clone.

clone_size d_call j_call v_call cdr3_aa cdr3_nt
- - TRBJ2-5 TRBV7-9 CASSAVGKPGETQYF TGTGCCAGCAGCGCCGTGGGGAAACCGGGGGAGACCCAGTACTTC
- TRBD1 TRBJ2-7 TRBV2 CASEPGQSSYEQYF TGTGCCAGCGAACCGGGACAGAGCTCCTACGAGCAGTACTTC
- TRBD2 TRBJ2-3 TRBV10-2 CASSVAGGPADTQYF TGCGCCAGCAGTGTAGCGGGAGGGCCAGCAGATACGCAGTATTTT
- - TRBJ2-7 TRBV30 CAWRRGSYYEQYF TGTGCCTGGAGAAGGGGCAGTTACTACGAGCAGTACTTC
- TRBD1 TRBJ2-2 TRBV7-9 CASSRQGQAGELFF TGTGCCAGCAGCCGACAGGGACAGGCCGGGGAGCTGTTTTTT
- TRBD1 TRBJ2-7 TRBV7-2 CASSFDRGPGEQYF TGTGCCAGCAGCTTCGACAGGGGGCCAGGCGAGCAGTACTTC
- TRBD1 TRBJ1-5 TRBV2 CASKSGTGGRQPQHF TGTGCCAGCAAATCCGGGACAGGGGGTCGGCAGCCCCAGCATTTT
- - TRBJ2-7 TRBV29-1 CSVEERAGREQYF TGCAGCGTTGAAGAGAGAGCAGGGAGGGAGCAGTACTTC
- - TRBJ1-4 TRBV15 CATSGGARESEKLFF TGTGCCACCAGCGGGGGGGCGAGAGAGAGTGAAAAACTGTTTTTT
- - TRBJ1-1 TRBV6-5 CASSLEGWNTEAFF TGTGCCAGCAGTCTCGAGGGTTGGAACACTGAAGCTTTCTTT
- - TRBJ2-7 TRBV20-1 CSAEREGEQYF TGCAGTGCTGAGAGGGAAGGCGAGCAGTACTTC
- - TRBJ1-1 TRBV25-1 CASSDLAEYSTGTTEAFF TGTGCCAGCAGTGATCTCGCCGAATATAGTACAGGGACCACTGAAGCTTTCTTT
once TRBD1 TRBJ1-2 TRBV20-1 CSAPGQNGYTF TGCAGTGCCCCGGGACAGAATGGCTACACCTTC
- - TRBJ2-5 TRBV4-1 CASSQHSVKTQYF TGCGCCAGCAGCCAACACTCTGTGAAGACCCAGTACTTC
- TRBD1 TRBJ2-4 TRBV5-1 CASSFWGPGQAKNIQYF TGCGCCAGCAGCTTTTGGGGACCGGGACAGGCCAAAAACATTCAGTACTTC
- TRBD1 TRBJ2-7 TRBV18 CASSPRQGRAYEQYF TGTGCCAGCTCACCGAGACAGGGGCGGGCCTACGAGCAGTACTTC
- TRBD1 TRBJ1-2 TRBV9 CASSMTGGVGYTF TGTGCCAGTAGCATGACAGGGGGCGTTGGCTACACCTTC
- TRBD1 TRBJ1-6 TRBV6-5 CASSYRQGDSPLHF TGTGCCAGCAGTTACCGACAGGGGGATTCACCCCTCCACTTT
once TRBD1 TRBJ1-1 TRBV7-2 CASSISGGLVAFF TGTGCCAGCAGCATTTCAGGGGGGCTAGTGGCTTTCTTT
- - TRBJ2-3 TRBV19 CASSMAGSDTQYF TGTGCCAGTAGTATGGCGGGGTCGGATACGCAGTATTTT